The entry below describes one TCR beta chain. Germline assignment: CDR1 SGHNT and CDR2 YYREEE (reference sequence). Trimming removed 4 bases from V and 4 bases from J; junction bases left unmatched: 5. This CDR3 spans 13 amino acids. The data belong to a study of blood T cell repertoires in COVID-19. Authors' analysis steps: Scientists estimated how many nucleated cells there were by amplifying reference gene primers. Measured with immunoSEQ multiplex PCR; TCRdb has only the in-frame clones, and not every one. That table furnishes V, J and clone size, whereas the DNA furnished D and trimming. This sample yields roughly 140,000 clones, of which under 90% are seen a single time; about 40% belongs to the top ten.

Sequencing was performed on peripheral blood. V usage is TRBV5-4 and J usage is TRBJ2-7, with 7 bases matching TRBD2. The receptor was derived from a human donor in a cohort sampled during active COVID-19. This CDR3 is CASSKGEGYEQYF. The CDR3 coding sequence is TGTGCCAGCAGCAAAGGGGAGGGTTACGAGCAGTACTTC.